Given below is one T cell receptor (beta chain) in context. What it recognizes is unknown. Clones were read by immunoSEQ multiplex PCR, and TCRdb kept only the in-frame ones, dropping some. The sample lists about 110,000 clones; around 90% were seen once. The data belong to a study of T cell responses to AZD1222 COVID-19 vaccine. Findings of the study overall: Compared with day 0, the breadth and depth of the Spike-specific TCR repertoire rose significantly after two doses of AZD1222.

The sequencing used peripheral blood, collected on day 0 of AZD1222 vaccination. The sequence was obtained from an adult in good health.

CDR3 sequence: CASSLHPGRGHNEQFF. The CDR3 region has the DNA TGTGCCAGCAGCTTACACCCTGGGCGAGGGCACAATGAGCAGTTCTTC. V usage is TRBV11-2 and J usage is TRBJ2-1; D is perhaps TRBD2 (5 bases). Trimming took off 2 bases at V and 5 bases at J, with 16 bases between the two ends. This CDR3 region has 16 residues. CDR1 and CDR2 from the germline V gene are SGHAT and FQNNGV.